This T cell receptor beta chain was sequenced for a study of quantifying T cell responses using KT2 cells. Study information: Reverse transcription used primers in the TCR alpha and beta constant regions.

A single-stranded UMI oligo with SP2 sequence was ligated to cDNA 3' ends. The first PCR ran 4 to 5 cycles with an equimolar RC1.1 and RC1.2 beta primer mix. One entry per CDR3 protein results from TCRdb running MiXCR on the UMI-ligation and nested PCR reads. The repertoire holds tens of thousands of distinct CDR3 sequences, with approximately 7% as singletons. This clonotype was picked up many times. The clonotype originates from a human donor. Specimen: PBMCs spiked with cells of the T cell clone KT2.

The CDR3 loop is CASIESPPSTGLNTEAFF. DNA of the CDR3: TGTGCCAGCATCGAGAGCCCTCCCTCGACAGGCTTGAACACTGAAGCTTTCTTT. The rearrangement links TRBV6-2 or TRBV6-3 to TRBJ1-1; maybe TRBD1 (6 bases). Between the trimmed V and J ends, which lost 7 bases and 0 bases, there was a span of 24 bases. Per germline, CDR1 MNHEY and CDR2 SVGEGT. The CDR3 loop spans 18 amino acids.